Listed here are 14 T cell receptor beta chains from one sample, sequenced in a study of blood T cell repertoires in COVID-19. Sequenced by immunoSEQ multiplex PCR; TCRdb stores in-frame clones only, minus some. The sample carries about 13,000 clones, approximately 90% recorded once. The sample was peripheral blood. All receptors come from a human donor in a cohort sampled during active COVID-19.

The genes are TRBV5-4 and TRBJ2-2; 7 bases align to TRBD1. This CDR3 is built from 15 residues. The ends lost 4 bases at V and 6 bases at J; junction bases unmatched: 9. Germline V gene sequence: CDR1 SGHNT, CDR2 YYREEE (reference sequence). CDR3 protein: CASSADRVIAGELFF. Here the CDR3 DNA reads TGTGCCAGCAGCGCAGACAGGGTTATCGCCGGGGAGCTGTTTTTT.

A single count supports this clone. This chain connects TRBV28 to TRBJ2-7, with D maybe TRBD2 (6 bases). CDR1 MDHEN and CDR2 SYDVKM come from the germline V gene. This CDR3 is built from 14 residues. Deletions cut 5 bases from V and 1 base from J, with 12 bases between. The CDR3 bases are TGTGCCAGCAGTGCACCGGGAGCTTCCTACGAGCAGTACTTC. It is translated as CASSAPGASYEQYF.

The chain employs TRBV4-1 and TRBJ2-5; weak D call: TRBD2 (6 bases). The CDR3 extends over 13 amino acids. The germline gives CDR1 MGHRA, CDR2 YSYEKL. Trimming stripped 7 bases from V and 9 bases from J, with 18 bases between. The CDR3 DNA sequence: TGCGCCAGCACCCTGGGGGGAAGATGGTCCCAGTACTTC. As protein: CASTLGGRWSQYF.

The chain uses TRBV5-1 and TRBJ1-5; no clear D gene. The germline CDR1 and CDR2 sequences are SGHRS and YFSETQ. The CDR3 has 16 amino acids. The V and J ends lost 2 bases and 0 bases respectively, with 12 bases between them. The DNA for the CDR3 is TGCGCCAGCAGCTTACTCTTAGTAGATAGCAATCAGCCCCAGCATTTT. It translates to CASSLLLVDSNQPQHF.

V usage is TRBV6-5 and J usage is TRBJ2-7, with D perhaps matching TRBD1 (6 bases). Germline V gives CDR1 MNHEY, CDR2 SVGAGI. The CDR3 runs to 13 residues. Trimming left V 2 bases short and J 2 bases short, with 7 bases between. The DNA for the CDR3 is TGTGCCAGCAGTTACCGGGACACCTACGAGCAGTACTTC. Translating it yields CASSYRDTYEQYF.

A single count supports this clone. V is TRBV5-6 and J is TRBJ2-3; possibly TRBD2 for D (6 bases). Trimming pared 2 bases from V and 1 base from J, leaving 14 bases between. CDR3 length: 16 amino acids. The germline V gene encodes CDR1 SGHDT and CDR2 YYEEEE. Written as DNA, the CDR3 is TGTGCCAGCAGCTTCAATAGCGGCGAACGCACAGATACGCAGTATTTT. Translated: CASSFNSGERTDTQYF. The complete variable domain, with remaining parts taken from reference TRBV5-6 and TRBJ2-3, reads DAGVTQSPTHLIKTRGQQVTLRCSPKSGHDTVSWYQQALGQGPQFIFQYYEEEERQRGNFPDRFSGHQFPNYSSELNVNALLLGDSALYLCASSFNSGERTDTQYFGPGTRLTVL.

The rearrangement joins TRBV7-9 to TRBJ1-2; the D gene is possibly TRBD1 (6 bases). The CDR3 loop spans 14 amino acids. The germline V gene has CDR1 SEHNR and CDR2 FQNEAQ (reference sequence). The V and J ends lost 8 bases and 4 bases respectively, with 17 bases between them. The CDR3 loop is CASSGLDRPYGYTF. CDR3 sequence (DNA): TGTGCCAGCTCCGGACTAGACAGGCCCTATGGCTACACCTTC.

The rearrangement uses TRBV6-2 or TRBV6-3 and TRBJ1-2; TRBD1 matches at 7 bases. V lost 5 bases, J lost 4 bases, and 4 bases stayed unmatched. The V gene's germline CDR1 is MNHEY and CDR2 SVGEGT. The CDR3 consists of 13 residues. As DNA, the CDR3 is TGTGCCAGCAGTAACGGACAGGTCTATGGCTACACCTTC. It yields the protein CASSNGQVYGYTF.

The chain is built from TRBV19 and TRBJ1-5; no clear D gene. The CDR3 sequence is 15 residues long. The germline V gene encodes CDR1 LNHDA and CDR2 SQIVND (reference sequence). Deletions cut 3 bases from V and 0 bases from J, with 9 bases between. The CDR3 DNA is TGTGCCAGTAGTATGGATAGCCTTAGCAATCAGCCCCAGCATTTT. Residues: CASSMDSLSNQPQHF.

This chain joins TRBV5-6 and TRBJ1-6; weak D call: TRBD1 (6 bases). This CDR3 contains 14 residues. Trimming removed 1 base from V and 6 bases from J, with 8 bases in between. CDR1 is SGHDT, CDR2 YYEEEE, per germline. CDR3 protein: CASSLIRGNSPLHF. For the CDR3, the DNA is TGTGCCAGCAGCTTGATCAGGGGTAATTCACCCCTCCACTTT.

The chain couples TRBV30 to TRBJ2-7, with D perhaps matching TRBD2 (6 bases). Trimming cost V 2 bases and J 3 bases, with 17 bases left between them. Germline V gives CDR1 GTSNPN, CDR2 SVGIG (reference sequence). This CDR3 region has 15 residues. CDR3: CAWSMGGTGHYEQYF. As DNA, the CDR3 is TGTGCCTGGAGTATGGGCGGGACGGGGCACTACGAGCAGTACTTC.

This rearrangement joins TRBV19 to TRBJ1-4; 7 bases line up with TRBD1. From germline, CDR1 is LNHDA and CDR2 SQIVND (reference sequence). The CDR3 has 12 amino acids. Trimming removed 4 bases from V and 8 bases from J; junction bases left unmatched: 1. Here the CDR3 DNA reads TGTGCCAGTAGTAACAGGGGAGAAAAACTGTTTTTT. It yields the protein CASSNRGEKLFF.

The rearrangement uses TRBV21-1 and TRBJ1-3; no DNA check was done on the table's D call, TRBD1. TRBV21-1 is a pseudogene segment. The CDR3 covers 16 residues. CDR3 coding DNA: TGTGCCAGCAGCCAAACGGCTCAGGGGGTGGGAAACACCATATATTTT. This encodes CASSQTAQGVGNTIYF.

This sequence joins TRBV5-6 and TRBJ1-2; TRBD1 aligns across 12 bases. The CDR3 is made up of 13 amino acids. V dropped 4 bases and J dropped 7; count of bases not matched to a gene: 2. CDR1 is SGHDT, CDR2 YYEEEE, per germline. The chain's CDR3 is CASSRDRGPGYTF. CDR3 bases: TGTGCCAGCAGCCGGGACAGGGGGCCTGGCTACACCTTC.